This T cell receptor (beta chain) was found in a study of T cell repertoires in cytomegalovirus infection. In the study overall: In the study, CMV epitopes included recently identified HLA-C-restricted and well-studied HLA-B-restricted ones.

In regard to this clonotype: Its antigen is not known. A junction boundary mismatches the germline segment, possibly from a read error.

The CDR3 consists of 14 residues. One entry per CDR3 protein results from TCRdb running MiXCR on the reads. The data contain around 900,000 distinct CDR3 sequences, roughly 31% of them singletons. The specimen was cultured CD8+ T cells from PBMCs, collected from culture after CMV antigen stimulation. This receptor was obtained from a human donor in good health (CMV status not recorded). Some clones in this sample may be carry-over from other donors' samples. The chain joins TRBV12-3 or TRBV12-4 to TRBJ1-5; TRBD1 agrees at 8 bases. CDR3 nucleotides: TGTACCAGCAGCGCAGGGGGCTCGTTTCAGCCCCAGCATTTT. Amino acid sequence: CTSSAGGSFQPQHF.